This TCR beta chain was identified during a study of T-cell reconstitution after alpha-beta-depleted transplantation in children. This clonotype was recorded a few times. The library targeted TCRbeta and was prepared with unique molecular identifiers. TCRdb reanalysed the PCR reads using MiXCR and keeps one entry per CDR3 protein. The data hold about 310,000 distinct CDR3 sequences, with approximately 23% observed a single time. The CDR3 extends over 15 amino acids. The ends lost 6 bases at V and 2 bases at J; junction bases unmatched: 7. CDR1 is SGHTA and CDR2 is FQGNSA in the germline V gene. The receptor's source is a male patient younger than 18 who had a stem cell transplant for acute lymphoblastic leukemia, so the T cells may come from the graft donor. The rearrangement joins TRBV7-2 to TRBJ2-5; TRBD2 aligns across 9 bases. The sample was PBMCs, mostly from graft donor cells, taken 180 days after TCRalphabeta/CD19-depleted stem cell transplant. CDR3 DNA sequence: TGTGCCAGCAGAGCCGGACTAGCGCCTCAAGAGACCCAGTACTTC. It translates to CASRAGLAPQETQYF.